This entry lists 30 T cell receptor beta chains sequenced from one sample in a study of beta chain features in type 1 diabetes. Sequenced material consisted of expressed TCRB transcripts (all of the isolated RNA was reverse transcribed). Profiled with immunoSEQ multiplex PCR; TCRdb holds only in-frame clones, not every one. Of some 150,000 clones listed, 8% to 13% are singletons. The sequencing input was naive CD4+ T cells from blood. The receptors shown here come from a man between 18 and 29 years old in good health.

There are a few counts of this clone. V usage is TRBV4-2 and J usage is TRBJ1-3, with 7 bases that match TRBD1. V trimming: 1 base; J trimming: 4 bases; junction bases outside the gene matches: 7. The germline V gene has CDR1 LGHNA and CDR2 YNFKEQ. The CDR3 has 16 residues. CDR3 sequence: CASSQGEGAAGNTIYF. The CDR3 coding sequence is TGTGCCAGCAGCCAAGGTGAGGGGGCTGCAGGAAACACCATATATTTT.

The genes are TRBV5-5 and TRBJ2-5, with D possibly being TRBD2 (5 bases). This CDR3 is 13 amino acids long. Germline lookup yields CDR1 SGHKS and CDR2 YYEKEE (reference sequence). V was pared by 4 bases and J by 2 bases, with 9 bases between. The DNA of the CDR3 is TGTGCCAGCAGCACCGGACTGCAAGAGACCCAGTACTTC. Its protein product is CASSTGLQETQYF.

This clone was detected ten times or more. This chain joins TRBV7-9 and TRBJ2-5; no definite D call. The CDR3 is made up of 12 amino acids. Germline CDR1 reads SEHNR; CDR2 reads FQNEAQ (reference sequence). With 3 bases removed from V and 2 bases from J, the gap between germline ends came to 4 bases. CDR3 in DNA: TGTGCCAGCAGCTTTCTTCAAGAGACCCAGTACTTC. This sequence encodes CASSFLQETQYF.

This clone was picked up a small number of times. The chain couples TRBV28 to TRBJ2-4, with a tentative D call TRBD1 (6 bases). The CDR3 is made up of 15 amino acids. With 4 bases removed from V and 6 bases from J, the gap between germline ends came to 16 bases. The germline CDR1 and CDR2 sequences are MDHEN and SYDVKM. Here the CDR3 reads CASSSTQGLGNIQYF. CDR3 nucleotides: TGTGCCAGCAGTTCCACTCAGGGGTTGGGAAACATTCAGTACTTC.

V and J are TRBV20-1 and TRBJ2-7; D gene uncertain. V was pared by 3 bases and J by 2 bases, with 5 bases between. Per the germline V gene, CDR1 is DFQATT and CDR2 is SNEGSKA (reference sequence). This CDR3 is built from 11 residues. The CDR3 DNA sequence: TGCAGTGCTAGTAGTGCCTACGAGCAGTACTTC. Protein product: CSASSAYEQYF.

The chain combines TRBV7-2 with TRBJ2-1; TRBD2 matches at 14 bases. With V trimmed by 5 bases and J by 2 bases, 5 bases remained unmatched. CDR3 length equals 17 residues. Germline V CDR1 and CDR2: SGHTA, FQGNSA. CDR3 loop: CASSLRLAGGPYNEQFF. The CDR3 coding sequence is TGTGCCAGCAGCCTGAGACTAGCGGGGGGGCCCTACAATGAGCAGTTCTTC.

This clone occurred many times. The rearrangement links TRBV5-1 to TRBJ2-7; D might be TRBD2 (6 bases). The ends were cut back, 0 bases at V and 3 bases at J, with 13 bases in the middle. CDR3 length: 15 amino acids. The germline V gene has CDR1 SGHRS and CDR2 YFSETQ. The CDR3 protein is CASSLGGTQRYEQYF. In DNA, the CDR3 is TGCGCCAGCAGCTTGGGTGGGACTCAACGCTACGAGCAGTACTTC.

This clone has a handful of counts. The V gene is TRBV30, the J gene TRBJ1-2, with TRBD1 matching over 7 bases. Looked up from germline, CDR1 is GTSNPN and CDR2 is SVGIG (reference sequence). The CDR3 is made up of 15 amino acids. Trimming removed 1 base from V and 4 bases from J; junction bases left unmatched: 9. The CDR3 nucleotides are TGTGCCTGGAGTGAGACGACAGGGCTCCTCTATGGCTACACCTTC. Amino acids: CAWSETTGLLYGYTF.

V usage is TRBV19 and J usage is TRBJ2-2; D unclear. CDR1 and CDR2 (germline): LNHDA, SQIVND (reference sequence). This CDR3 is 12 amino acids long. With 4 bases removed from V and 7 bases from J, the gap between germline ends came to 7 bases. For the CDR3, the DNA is TGTGCCAGTAGTACAGTTTTCGGGGAGCTGTTTTTT. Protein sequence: CASSTVFGELFF.

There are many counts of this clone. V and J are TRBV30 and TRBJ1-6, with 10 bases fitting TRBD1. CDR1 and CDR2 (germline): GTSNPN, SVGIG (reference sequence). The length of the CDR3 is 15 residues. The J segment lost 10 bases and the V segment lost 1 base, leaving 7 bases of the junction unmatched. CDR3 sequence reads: CAWSGGTGVRSPLHF. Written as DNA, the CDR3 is TGTGCCTGGAGTGGAGGGACAGGGGTACGCTCACCCCTCCACTTT.

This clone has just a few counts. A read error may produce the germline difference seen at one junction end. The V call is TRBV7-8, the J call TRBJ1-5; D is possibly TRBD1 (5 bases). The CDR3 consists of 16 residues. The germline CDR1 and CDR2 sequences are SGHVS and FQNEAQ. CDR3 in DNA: TGTGCCAGCAGCCTAGCCGGGGGTCCTAGCAATCAGCCCCAGCATTTT. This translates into CASSLAGGPSNQPQHF.

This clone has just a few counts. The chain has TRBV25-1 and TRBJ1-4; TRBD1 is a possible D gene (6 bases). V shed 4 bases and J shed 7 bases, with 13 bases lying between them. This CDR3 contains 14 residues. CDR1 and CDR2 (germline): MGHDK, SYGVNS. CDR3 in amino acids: CASSAWGLSEKLFF. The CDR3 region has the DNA TGTGCCAGCAGTGCTTGGGGGCTCAGTGAAAAACTGTTTTTT.

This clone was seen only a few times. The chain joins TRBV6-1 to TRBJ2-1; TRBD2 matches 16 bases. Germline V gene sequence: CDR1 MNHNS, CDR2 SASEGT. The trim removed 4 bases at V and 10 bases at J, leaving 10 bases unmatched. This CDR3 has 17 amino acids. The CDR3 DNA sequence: TGTGCCAGCAGTGTCCCGGGACTAGCGGGGGGGCCGCGGGAGCAGTTCTTC. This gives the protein CASSVPGLAGGPREQFF.

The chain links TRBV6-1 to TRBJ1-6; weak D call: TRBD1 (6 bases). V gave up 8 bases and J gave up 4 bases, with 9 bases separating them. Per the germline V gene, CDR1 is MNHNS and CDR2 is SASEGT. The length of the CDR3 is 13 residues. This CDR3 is CASGRGYNSPLHF. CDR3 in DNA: TGTGCCAGCGGCAGGGGTTATAATTCACCCCTCCACTTT.

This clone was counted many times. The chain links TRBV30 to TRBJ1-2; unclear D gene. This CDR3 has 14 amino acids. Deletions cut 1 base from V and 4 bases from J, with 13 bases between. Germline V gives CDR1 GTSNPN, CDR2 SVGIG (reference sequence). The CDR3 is CAWSEEGAGYGYTF. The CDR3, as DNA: TGTGCCTGGAGTGAAGAGGGCGCAGGCTATGGCTACACCTTC.

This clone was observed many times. The CDR3: CASSRWGQGRSWEKLFF. The CDR3, as DNA: TGCGCCAGCAGTCGTTGGGGACAGGGTCGTAGTTGGGAAAAACTGTTTTTT. The chain combines TRBV23-1 with TRBJ1-4; 9 bases agree with TRBD1. TRBV23-1 belongs to the ORF category, with a function that is uncertain. The CDR3 totals 17 residues. V shed 4 bases and J 8 bases; nucleotides not matched to a gene: 14.

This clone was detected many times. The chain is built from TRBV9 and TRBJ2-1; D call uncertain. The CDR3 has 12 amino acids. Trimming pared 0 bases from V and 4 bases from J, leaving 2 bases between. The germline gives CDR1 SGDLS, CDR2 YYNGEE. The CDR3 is CASSVAYNEQFF. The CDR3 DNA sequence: TGTGCCAGCAGCGTAGCGTACAATGAGCAGTTCTTC.

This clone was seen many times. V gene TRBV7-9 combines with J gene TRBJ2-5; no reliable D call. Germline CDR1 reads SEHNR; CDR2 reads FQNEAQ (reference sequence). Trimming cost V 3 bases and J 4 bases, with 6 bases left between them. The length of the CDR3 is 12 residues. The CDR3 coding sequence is TGTGCCAGCAGCTTCAGTTCAGAGACCCAGTACTTC. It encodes CASSFSSETQYF.

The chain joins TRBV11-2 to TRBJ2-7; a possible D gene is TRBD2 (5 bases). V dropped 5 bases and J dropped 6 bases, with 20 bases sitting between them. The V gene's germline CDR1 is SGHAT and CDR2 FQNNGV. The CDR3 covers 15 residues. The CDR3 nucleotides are TGTGCCAGCAGCCCCGTCCATAGCGTACGGACCGAGCAGTACTTC. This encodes CASSPVHSVRTEQYF.

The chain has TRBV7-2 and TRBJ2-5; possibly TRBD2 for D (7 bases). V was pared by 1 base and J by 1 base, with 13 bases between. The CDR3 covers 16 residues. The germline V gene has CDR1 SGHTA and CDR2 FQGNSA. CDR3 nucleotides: TGTGCCAGCAGCTTAGTCGGCGGGGGCCTCCAAGAGACCCAGTACTTC. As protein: CASSLVGGGLQETQYF.

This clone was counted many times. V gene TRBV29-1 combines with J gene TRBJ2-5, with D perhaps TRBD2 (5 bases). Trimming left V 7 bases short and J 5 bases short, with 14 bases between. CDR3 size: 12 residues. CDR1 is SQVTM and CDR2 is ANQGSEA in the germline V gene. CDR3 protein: CSANSGSETQYF. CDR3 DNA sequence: TGCAGCGCCAACTCGGGGAGTGAGACCCAGTACTTC.

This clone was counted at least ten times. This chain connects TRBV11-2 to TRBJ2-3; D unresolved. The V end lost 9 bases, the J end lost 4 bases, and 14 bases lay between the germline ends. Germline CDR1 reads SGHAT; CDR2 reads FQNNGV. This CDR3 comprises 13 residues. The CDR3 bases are TGTGCCAGAGACAACGACCACTCAGATACGCAGTATTTT. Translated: CARDNDHSDTQYF.

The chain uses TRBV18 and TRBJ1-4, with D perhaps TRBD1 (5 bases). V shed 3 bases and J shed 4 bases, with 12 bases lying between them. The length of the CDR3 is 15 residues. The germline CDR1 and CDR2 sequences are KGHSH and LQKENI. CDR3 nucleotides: TGTGCCAGCTCACCGCGGACATATCGTAATGAAAAACTGTTTTTT. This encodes CASSPRTYRNEKLFF.

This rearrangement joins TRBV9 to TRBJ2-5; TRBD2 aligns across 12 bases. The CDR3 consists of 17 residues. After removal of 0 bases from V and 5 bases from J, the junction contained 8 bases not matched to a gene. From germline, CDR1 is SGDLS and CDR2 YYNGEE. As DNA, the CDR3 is TGTGCCAGCAGCGTAGCGGCTAGCGGGGGGGCCTGGGAGACCCAGTACTTC. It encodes CASSVAASGGAWETQYF.

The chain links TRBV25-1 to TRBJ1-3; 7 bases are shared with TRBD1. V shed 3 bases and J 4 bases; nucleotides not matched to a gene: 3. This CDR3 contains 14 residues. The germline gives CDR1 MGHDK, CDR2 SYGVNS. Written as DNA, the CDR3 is TGTGCCAGCAGTGAGACAGGGCCAGGAAACACCATATATTTT. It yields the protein CASSETGPGNTIYF. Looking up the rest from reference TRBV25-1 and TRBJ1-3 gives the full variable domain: EADIYQTPRYLVIGTGKKITLECSQTMGHDKMYWYQQDPGMELHLIHYSYGVNSTEKGDLSSESTVSRIRTEHFPLTLESARPSHTSQYLCASSETGPGNTIYFGEGSWLTVV.

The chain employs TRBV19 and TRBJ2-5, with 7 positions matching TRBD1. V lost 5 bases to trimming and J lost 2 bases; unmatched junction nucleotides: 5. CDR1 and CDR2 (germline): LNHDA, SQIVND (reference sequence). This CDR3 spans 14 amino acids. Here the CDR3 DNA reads TGTGCCAGTAGTCATCGGGACAGTCAAGAGACCCAGTACTTC. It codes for CASSHRDSQETQYF.

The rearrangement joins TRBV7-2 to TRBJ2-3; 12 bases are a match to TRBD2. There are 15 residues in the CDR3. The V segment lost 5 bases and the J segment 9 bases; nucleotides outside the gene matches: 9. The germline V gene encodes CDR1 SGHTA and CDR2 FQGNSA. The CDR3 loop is CASSPTLAGGPTQYF. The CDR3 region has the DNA TGTGCCAGCAGCCCCACACTAGCGGGGGGTCCAACGCAGTATTTT. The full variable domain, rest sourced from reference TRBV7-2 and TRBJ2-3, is GAGVSQSPSNKVTEKGKDVELRCDPISGHTALYWYRQSLGQGLEFLIYFQGNSAPDKSGLPSDRFSAERTGGSVSTLTIQRTQQEDSAVYLCASSPTLAGGPTQYFGPGTRLTVL.

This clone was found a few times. CDR3 loop: CSVGQAHNWDTQYF. In DNA, the CDR3 is TGCAGCGTTGGTCAGGCACACAATTGGGATACGCAGTATTTT. The V call is TRBV29-1, the J call TRBJ2-3, with D uncertain. Between the trimmed V and J ends, which lost 4 bases and 6 bases, there was a span of 17 bases. This CDR3 comprises 14 residues. The germline CDR1 and CDR2 sequences are SQVTM and ANQGSEA.

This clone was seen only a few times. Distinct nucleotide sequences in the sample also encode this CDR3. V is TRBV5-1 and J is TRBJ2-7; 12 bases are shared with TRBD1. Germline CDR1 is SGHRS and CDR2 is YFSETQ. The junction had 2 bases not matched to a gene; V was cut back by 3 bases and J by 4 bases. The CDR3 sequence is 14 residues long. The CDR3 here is CASSSGQGAYEQYF. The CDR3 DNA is TGCGCCAGCAGCTCGGGACAGGGGGCTTACGAGCAGTACTTC.

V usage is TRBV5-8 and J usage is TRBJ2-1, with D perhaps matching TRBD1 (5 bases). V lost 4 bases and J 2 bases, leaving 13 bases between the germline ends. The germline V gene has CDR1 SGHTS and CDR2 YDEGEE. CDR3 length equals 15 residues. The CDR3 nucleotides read TGTGCCAGCAGCCTAGTTGGGGCCACCTACAATGAGCAGTTCTTC. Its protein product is CASSLVGATYNEQFF.